This is a list of T cell receptor beta chains from one sample in a study of blood T cell repertoires in COVID-19. The data were produced by immunoSEQ multiplex PCR, yet TCRdb's version contains in-frame clones alone and is incomplete. The sample holds 95,000 to 120,000 clones; 88% are singletons and the top ten take under 2.5%. The sample comprised peripheral blood. The receptors originated from a human donor in a cohort sampled during active COVID-19. The CDR3 runs from the conserved cysteine through the conserved F or W. D genes are given only for firm matches. Clone size is not always given. Where it is, it says once, few, many or a class for expanded clones.

D,V,J,length,size,DNA,CDR3
TRBD1,TRBV19,TRBJ2-2,16,.,TGTGCCAGTAGTACCAGGGGGTATCCGAACACCGGGGAGCTGTTTTTT,CASSTRGYPNTGELFF
TRBD2,TRBV6-5,TRBJ2-3,16,.,TGTGCCAGCAGTTACTCGGGACTAGCAGGGACAGATACGCAGTATTTT,CASSYSGLAGTDTQYF
TRBD2,TRBV5-1,TRBJ2-7,14,.,TGCGCCAGCAGCTCCCTAGCGGGGGTTTACGAGCAGTACTTC,CASSSLAGVYEQYF
.,TRBV5-1,TRBJ1-2,19,.,TGCGCCAGCAGCCCTGGCTCAGGGGTTTCAACTTGGAATAACTATGGCTACACCTTC,CASSPGSGVSTWNNYGYTF
.,TRBV5-6,TRBJ1-3,14,.,TGTGCCAGCAGCTTTTCTCGACTGGGAAACACCATATATTTT,CASSFSRLGNTIYF
TRBD1,TRBV4-1,TRBJ1-1,17,.,TGCGCCAGCAGCCAAGTTCGGTCAGGGGGCTTCGGCACTGAAGCTTTCTTT,CASSQVRSGGFGTEAFF
TRBD1,TRBV28,TRBJ2-7,14,.,TGTGCCAGCAGCCGACCCGGGACAGACTACGAGCAGTACTTC,CASSRPGTDYEQYF
.,TRBV5-1,TRBJ1-4,14,.,TGCGCCAGCAGCTTCGGGGCAACTAATGAAAAACTGTTTTTT,CASSFGATNEKLFF
TRBD1,TRBV7-9,TRBJ2-5,15,.,TGTGCCAGCAGCTCCGGGACAGGGGGCTGGGAGACCCAGTACTTC,CASSSGTGGWETQYF
.,TRBV7-9,TRBJ1-1,13,.,TGTGCCAGCAGCCGCTCCCTGGCAGATGAAGCTTTCTTT,CASSRSLADEAFF
.,TRBV14,TRBJ1-2,12,.,TGTGCCAGCAGTCCCGGGGGTGGTGGCTACACCTTC,CASSPGGGGYTF
TRBD1,TRBV27,TRBJ2-7,15,.,TGTGCCAGCAGTTTATCGGGACAGGGACCCTACGAGCAGTACTTC,CASSLSGQGPYEQYF
.,TRBV5-4,TRBJ1-3,14,.,TGTGCCAGCAGCTTCTATGGGGCGGGAAGCACCATATATTTT,CASSFYGAGSTIYF
TRBD1,TRBV7-9,TRBJ2-2,16,.,TGTGCCAGCAGCTTTGAACAGGGGATGTCCACCGGGGAGCTGTTTTTT,CASSFEQGMSTGELFF
TRBD2,TRBV5-1,TRBJ2-1,13,.,TGCGCCAGCAGCTTGGGACTAGCCTATGAGCAGTTCTTC,CASSLGLAYEQFF
.,TRBV12-3/TRBV12-4,TRBJ1-1,12,few,TGTGCCAGCAGTCGAGAGGGTGGGCCGGCTTTCTTT,CASSREGGPAFF
TRBD1,TRBV6-5,TRBJ1-5,15,.,TGTGCCAGCAGCCTAGACAGGGCGCCAAATCAGCCCCAGCATTTT,CASSLDRAPNQPQHF
TRBD1,TRBV5-1,TRBJ1-1,17,.,TGCGCCAGCAGCTTGGCAACGACAGGGGGCCTGAACACTGAAGCTTTCTTT,CASSLATTGGLNTEAFF